This T cell receptor beta chain comes out of a study of blood T cell repertoires in COVID-19. The CDR3 is made up of 14 amino acids. Germline assignment: CDR1 SGHAT and CDR2 FQNNGV. Trimming shortened V by 5 bases and J by 4 bases, and 14 bases separated the two germline ends. Assay used: immunoSEQ multiplex PCR; TCRdb lists only in-frame clones, some missing. The sample has fewer than 450,000 clones, about 93% seen once. This receptor was obtained from a woman younger than 30 who had recovered from COVID-19. Sequenced: peripheral blood. This rearrangement joins TRBV11-2 to TRBJ2-5, with a weak D call TRBD1 (6 bases). The CDR3 sequence is CASSQVRGRETQYF. CDR3 in DNA: TGTGCCAGCAGCCAAGTCAGGGGTAGAGAGACCCAGTACTTC.